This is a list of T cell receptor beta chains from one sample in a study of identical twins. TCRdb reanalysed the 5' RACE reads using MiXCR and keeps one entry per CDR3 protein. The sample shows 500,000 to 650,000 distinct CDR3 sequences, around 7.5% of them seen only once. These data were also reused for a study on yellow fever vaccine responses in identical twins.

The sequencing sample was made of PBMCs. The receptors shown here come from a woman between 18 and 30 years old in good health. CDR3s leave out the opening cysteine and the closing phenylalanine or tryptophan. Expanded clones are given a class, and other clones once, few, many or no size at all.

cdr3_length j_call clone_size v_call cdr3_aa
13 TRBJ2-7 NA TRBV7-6 ASSTSGASSYEQY
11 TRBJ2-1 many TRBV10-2 ASRPDSYNEQF
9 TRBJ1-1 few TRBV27 ASHGNTEAF
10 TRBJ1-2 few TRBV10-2 ASGGVGWGYT
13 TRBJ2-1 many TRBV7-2 ASSPLAGGRNEQF
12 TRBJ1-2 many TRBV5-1 ASSLGPTGTGYT
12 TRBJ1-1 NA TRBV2 ASSDNPPGQKAF
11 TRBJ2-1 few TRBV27 ASRAPPLYEQF
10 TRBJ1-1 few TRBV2 ASSEPGPEAF
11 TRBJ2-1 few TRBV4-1 ASSHVSPIEQF
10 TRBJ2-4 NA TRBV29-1 SVLGQGYIQY
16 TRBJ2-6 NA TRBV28 ASSLWQSPSSGANVLT
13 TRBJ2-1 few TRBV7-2 ASSSFDSPSNEQF
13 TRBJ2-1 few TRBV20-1 SASPPGQGAYEQF
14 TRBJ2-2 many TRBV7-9 ASSPHPSGSTGELF
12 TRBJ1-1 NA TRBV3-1 ASSQRGEYTEAF
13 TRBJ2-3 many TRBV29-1 SVLPVAGGTDTQY
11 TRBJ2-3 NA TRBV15 ATRGEKRDTQY
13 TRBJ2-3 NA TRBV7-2 ASSLIAGEVDTQY
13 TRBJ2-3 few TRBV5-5 ASSISLGLTDTQY
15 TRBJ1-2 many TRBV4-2 ASSQEYGTDFNYGYT
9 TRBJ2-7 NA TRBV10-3 AIGEGYEQY
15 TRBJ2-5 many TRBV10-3 AISESIGREKEETQY
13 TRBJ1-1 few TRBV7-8 ASSPVRDRGTEAF
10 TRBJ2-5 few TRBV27 ASSRPLGTQY
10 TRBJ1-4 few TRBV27 ASSLQGGELF
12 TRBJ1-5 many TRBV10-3 AISERQGDQPQH
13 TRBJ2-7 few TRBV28 ASSFPRLAHYEQY
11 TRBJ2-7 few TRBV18 ASSPLPRGEQY
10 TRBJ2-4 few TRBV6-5 ASQGPKNIQY
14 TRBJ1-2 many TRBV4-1 ASSHPRDRTNYGYT
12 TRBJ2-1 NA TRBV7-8 ASSRRTGYNEQF
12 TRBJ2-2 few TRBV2 ASREQEGAGELF
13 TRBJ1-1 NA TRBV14 ASSLRGGGNTEAF
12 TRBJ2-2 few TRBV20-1 SARVAENTGELF
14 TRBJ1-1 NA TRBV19 ASSIAGRGLNTEAF
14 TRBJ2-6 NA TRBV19 APPDRASLGANVLT
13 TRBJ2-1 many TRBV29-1 SVEGTFSSYNEQF
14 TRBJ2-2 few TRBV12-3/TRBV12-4 ASSLSGGADTGELF
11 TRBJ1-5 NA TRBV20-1 SAEGRGRQPQH
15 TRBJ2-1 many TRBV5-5 ASSSNPGQRIYNEQF
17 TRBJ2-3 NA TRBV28 ASSLVGQGEDLSTDTQY
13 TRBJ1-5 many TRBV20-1 SARATGQAGQPQH
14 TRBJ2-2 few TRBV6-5 ASSYSIAGNTGELF
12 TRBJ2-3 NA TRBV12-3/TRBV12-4 ASRRSGVTDTQY
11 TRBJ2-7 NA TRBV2 ASGRGIDYEQY
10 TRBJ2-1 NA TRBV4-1 ASRGGYFEQF
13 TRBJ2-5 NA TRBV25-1 ASSSRDWVGETQY
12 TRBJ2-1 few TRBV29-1 SVAGGVGYNEQF
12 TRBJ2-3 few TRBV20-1 SASGTGMSDTQY
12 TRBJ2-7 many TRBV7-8 ASSLEAGTYEQY
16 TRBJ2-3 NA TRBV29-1 SVEDLASYPSSTDTQY
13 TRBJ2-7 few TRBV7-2 ASSFTRTGESEQY
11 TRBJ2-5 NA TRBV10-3 AISETGEETQY
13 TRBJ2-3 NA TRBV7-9 ASSHGTRSTDTQY